The 29 T cell receptor beta chains in this list originate from one sample, sequenced in a study of shared clonotypes between healthy human individuals. Profiling relied on immunoSEQ multiplex PCR, and the TCRdb table lists in-frame clones only, not all of them. This sample has about 1.1 million clones, with 60% to 80% found just once. Sequenced: memory CD4+ T cells from PBMCs. Stated subset: CD45RA-negative fraction. Source of these receptors: a man between 18 and 29 years old in good health. Some clones in this sample may be carry-over from other donors' samples.

The gene calls are TRBV7-2 and TRBJ1-1; the D is unclear. V shed 1 base and J shed 1 base, with 10 bases lying between them. CDR1 is SGHTA and CDR2 is FQGNSA in the germline V gene. There are 15 residues in the CDR3. The CDR3 nucleotides are TGTGCCAGCAGCTTAGAGTTCAGCCCGAACACTGAAGCTTTCTTT. The encoded protein is CASSLEFSPNTEAFF.

This clone was recorded once. DNA of the CDR3: TGTGCCAGCAGCCACACAGGGCGGGAGACCCAGTACTTC. Its protein product is CASSHTGRETQYF. The chain recombines TRBV28 with TRBJ2-5, with D perhaps TRBD1 (6 bases). Germline-derived CDR1 and CDR2 are MDHEN and SYDVKM. The germline V and J ends were trimmed by 6 bases and 5 bases, with 13 bases remaining between them. There are 13 residues in the CDR3.

The chain employs TRBV6-6 and TRBJ2-7; a possible D gene is TRBD2 (5 bases). The germline gives CDR1 MNHNY, CDR2 SVGAGI (reference sequence). Trimming removed 5 bases from V and 0 bases from J, with 17 bases in between. This CDR3 is 16 amino acids long. CDR3: CASSLSGGENSYEQYF. The CDR3 DNA follows: TGTGCCAGCAGTCTCAGCGGCGGAGAAAACTCCTACGAGCAGTACTTC.

V and J are TRBV6-6 and TRBJ1-1; D unclear. The length of the CDR3 is 11 residues. Germline loops: CDR1 MNHNY, CDR2 SVGAGI (reference sequence). The V and J ends lost 5 bases and 6 bases respectively, with 7 bases between them. CDR3 protein: CASSHFPEAFF. The CDR3, as DNA: TGTGCCAGCAGTCACTTTCCTGAAGCTTTCTTT.

The chain joins TRBV5-1 to TRBJ2-5; 7 positions agree with TRBD1. The J call may not be correct, given that the DNA end is closer to TRBJ2-7. In germline, CDR1 is SGHRS, CDR2 YFSETQ. This CDR3 region has 15 residues. The CDR3 spells CASSLAGTEGGEQYF. The CDR3 coding sequence is TGCGCCAGCAGCTTGGCCGGGACAGAAGGGGGCGAGCAGTACTTC.

CDR3 protein: CASSEANSGTGELFF. The CDR3 DNA is TGTGCCAGCAGTGAAGCTAATTCGGGCACCGGGGAGCTGTTTTTT. This rearrangement joins TRBV6-1 to TRBJ2-2; no clear D gene. CDR1 and CDR2 (germline): MNHNS, SASEGT. The germline V and J ends were trimmed by 0 bases and 4 bases, with 9 bases remaining between them. The CDR3 is 15 residues long.

V usage is TRBV19 and J usage is TRBJ2-2; D is uncertain. Germline CDR1 is LNHDA and CDR2 is SQIVND (reference sequence). This CDR3 has 14 residues. V lost 5 bases, J lost 5 bases, and 12 bases lay in between. The CDR3 here is CASSPQRETGELFF. The CDR3 DNA reads TGTGCCAGTAGTCCCCAACGCGAGACCGGGGAGCTGTTTTTT.

This rearrangement joins TRBV27 to TRBJ2-7; no firm D call. This CDR3 region has 15 residues. Germline values: CDR1 MNHEY, CDR2 SMNVEV (reference sequence). V was pared by 3 bases and J by 6 bases, with 18 bases between. The CDR3 DNA is TGTGCCAGCAGTTTTCACGACTCAGGCCCCTCCGAGCAGTACTTC. Protein product: CASSFHDSGPSEQYF.

This clone turned up a few times. The rearrangement links TRBV7-9 to TRBJ1-1; D not certain. The germline gives CDR1 SEHNR, CDR2 FQNEAQ (reference sequence). The CDR3 length is 13 residues. V was pared by 5 bases and J by 5 bases, with 12 bases between. This CDR3 is CASSLTRGTEAFF. DNA of the CDR3: TGTGCCAGCAGCCTTACCCGGGGAACTGAAGCTTTCTTT.

V gene TRBV30 combines with J gene TRBJ1-1; D not certain. Germline CDR1 GTSNPN, CDR2 SVGIG (reference sequence). V dropped 0 bases and J dropped 5 bases, with 10 bases sitting between them. This CDR3 has 13 residues. In DNA form, the CDR3 reads TGTGCCTGGAGTGTACTGCAGCGGACTGAAGCTTTCTTT. Encoded protein: CAWSVLQRTEAFF.

Turning to this clone: A much larger clone lies one base from this, so it may be a read error. The rearrangement uses TRBV7-2 and TRBJ1-5, with D unclear. Germline assignment: CDR1 SGHTA and CDR2 FQGNSA. Deletions cut 3 bases from V and 4 bases from J, with 4 bases between. The CDR3 spans 12 residues. CDR3 DNA: TGTGCCAGCAGCTTTGCGAATCAGCCCCAGCATTTT. It yields the protein CASSFANQPQHF.

The chain joins TRBV6-5 to TRBJ2-5; D may be TRBD2 (5 bases). The germline gives CDR1 MNHEY, CDR2 SVGAGI. This CDR3 has 16 residues. V lost 2 bases and J lost 4, with 17 bases in between. The CDR3 loop is CASSYRDLRVGETQYF. In nucleotides, the CDR3 is TGTGCCAGCAGTTACCGCGACCTGAGGGTAGGAGAGACCCAGTACTTC.

To note about this clone: Other DNA variants within this sample encode the same CDR3. V is TRBV5-1 and J is TRBJ2-4, with a weak D call TRBD1 (5 bases). Trimming pared 0 bases from V and 5 bases from J, leaving 6 bases between. From germline, CDR1 is SGHRS and CDR2 YFSETQ. The CDR3 loop spans 13 amino acids. CDR3 nucleotides: TGCGCCAGCAGCTTGGTAGGGGAAAACATTCAGTACTTC. This codes for CASSLVGENIQYF.

This chain uses TRBV29-1 with TRBJ2-3; D is unresolved. Germline V CDR1 and CDR2: SQVTM, ANQGSEA. Trimming removed 3 bases at V and 5 bases at J, with 18 bases between. The CDR3 has 15 residues. The CDR3 nucleotides are TGCAGCGTTGACTCTCGGTTCCCCGGCGTAGATACGCAGTATTTT. This sequence encodes CSVDSRFPGVDTQYF.

The chain links TRBV7-2 to TRBJ2-7, with D tentatively TRBD1 or TRBD2 (5 bases each). Between the trimmed V and J ends, which lost 2 bases and 2 bases, there was a span of 19 bases. This CDR3 has 17 residues. Per the germline V gene, CDR1 is SGHTA and CDR2 is FQGNSA. Written as DNA, the CDR3 is TGTGCCAGCAGCTTAAGAGGGTCGAGCGGACAAGCCTACGAGCAGTACTTC. It is translated as CASSLRGSSGQAYEQYF. The whole variable domain, filled in from reference TRBV7-2 and TRBJ2-7, reads GAGVSQSPSNKVTEKGKDVELRCDPISGHTALYWYRQSLGQGLEFLIYFQGNSAPDKSGLPSDRFSAERTGGSVSTLTIQRTQQEDSAVYLCASSLRGSSGQAYEQYFGPGTRLTVT.

The chain links TRBV28 to TRBJ2-5; 9 nucleotides agree with TRBD2. J was trimmed by 11 bases and V by 7 bases; bases with no gene match: 14. The CDR3 totals 14 residues. From germline, CDR1 is MDHEN and CDR2 SYDVKM. The CDR3 nucleotides are TGTGCCAGCACCCCCCCGGGACTAGCAGGGGAGCAGTACTTC. It codes for CASTPPGLAGEQYF.

Regarding this clone: This same CDR3 is encoded by further DNA sequences in the sample. This chain uses TRBV28 with TRBJ2-7, with D uncertain. CDR1 and CDR2 from the germline V gene are MDHEN and SYDVKM. The CDR3 covers 11 residues. V was shortened by 5 bases and J by 4 bases, with 6 bases between the two germline ends. The CDR3 sequence is CASSRSYEQYF. CDR3 bases: TGTGCCAGCAGTCGCAGTTACGAGCAGTACTTC.

V and J are TRBV7-6 and TRBJ1-3, with 7 bases identical to TRBD1. The CDR3 covers 17 residues. Per the germline V gene, CDR1 is SGHVS and CDR2 is FNYEAQ. V lost 5 bases and J lost 0; bases outside the gene matches: 10. The CDR3 DNA is TGTGCCAGCAGCATGGAGTACAGGGGCCTCTCTGGAAACACCATATATTTT. Translating it yields CASSMEYRGLSGNTIYF.

This clone was recorded only once. The CDR3, as DNA: TGTGCCAGCAGTGAGTGGGACAGGGATGGAAATGAGCAGTTCTTC. Its translation: CASSEWDRDGNEQFF. The chain joins TRBV28 to TRBJ2-1, with 9 bases identical to TRBD1. CDR1 is MDHEN and CDR2 is SYDVKM in the germline V gene. The length of the CDR3 is 15 residues. V was pared by 5 bases and J by 7 bases, with 9 bases of the junction left unmatched. Looking up the rest from reference TRBV28 and TRBJ2-1 gives the full variable domain: DVKVTQSSRYLVKRTGEKVFLECVQDMDHENMFWYRQDPGLGLRLIYFSYDVKMKEKGDIPEGYSVSREKKERFSLILESASTNQTSMYLCASSEWDRDGNEQFFGPGTRLTVL.

The rearrangement joins TRBV7-2 to TRBJ2-5, with 7 bases that match TRBD2. The junction had 7 bases not matched to a gene; V was cut back by 3 bases and J by 3 bases. The CDR3 loop spans 15 amino acids. Germline CDR1 reads SGHTA; CDR2 reads FQGNSA. The CDR3 loop is CASSFGGAGKETQYF. CDR3 nucleotide sequence: TGTGCCAGCAGCTTTGGGGGAGCGGGGAAAGAGACCCAGTACTTC.

This clone was counted only a few times. The rearrangement uses TRBV7-2 and TRBJ2-3; TRBD2 matches 8 bases. The CDR3 has 15 residues. Germline values: CDR1 SGHTA, CDR2 FQGNSA. V shed 0 bases and J 6 bases; nucleotides not matched to a gene: 5. CDR3 in amino acids: CASSLASGSRDTQYF. The CDR3 nucleotides are TGTGCCAGCAGCTTAGCCAGCGGGAGTAGGGATACGCAGTATTTT.

This chain joins TRBV28 and TRBJ2-1, with unresolved D. The V and J ends lost 6 bases and 7 bases respectively, with 4 bases between them. The CDR3 spans 10 residues. In germline, CDR1 is MDHEN, CDR2 SYDVKM. CDR3 region: CASRKNEQFF. The CDR3 bases are TGTGCCAGCAGGAAAAATGAGCAGTTCTTC.

The chain joins TRBV18 to TRBJ2-2; 10 bases agree with TRBD2. V was pared by 2 bases and J by 7 bases, with 13 bases of the junction left unmatched. The CDR3 consists of 18 residues. From germline, CDR1 is KGHSH and CDR2 LQKENI. The CDR3 nucleotides read TGTGCCAGCTCACCAAGCCCAGGAGCTAGCGGGAGTGGCGGGGAGCTGTTTTTT. This encodes CASSPSPGASGSGGELFF.

The chain links TRBV7-2 to TRBJ2-2; weak D call: TRBD2 (5 bases). Deletions cut 7 bases from V and 13 bases from J, with 19 bases between. Germline V lookup: CDR1 SGHTA, CDR2 FQGNSA. The CDR3 has 13 residues. CDR3 protein: CASNTPDGGRLFF. The DNA for the CDR3 is TGTGCCAGCAACACTCCCGATGGAGGCAGGCTGTTTTTT.

The chain combines TRBV7-2 with TRBJ1-2; D unclear. The CDR3 spans 12 residues. Germline lookup yields CDR1 SGHTA and CDR2 FQGNSA. V lost 0 bases and J 6 bases, leaving 5 bases between the germline ends. CDR3 in DNA: TGTGCCAGCAGCTTAGCGGCTGATGGCTACACCTTC. This encodes CASSLAADGYTF.

The sample holds a few counts of this clone. This rearrangement joins TRBV6-1 to TRBJ1-2; 7 bases match TRBD1. The CDR3 covers 14 residues. Per germline, CDR1 MNHNS and CDR2 SASEGT. Trimming took 6 bases from V and 0 from J; bases not matched to a gene: 4. The DNA of the CDR3 is TGTGCCAGCAGAACCGGACAGGCTAACTATGGCTACACCTTC. It translates to CASRTGQANYGYTF.

The chain combines TRBV7-6 with TRBJ2-1; D call uncertain. The CDR3 extends over 12 amino acids. V lost 1 base to trimming and J lost 9 bases, with 7 bases between them. Germline loops: CDR1 SGHVS, CDR2 FNYEAQ. CDR3 amino acids: CASSLGRTEQFF. For the CDR3, the DNA is TGTGCCAGCAGCTTAGGGAGAACTGAGCAGTTCTTC.

This chain connects TRBV20-1 to TRBJ2-5; a weak D match, TRBD2 (5 bases). The CDR3 runs to 11 residues. The V end lost 0 bases, the J end lost 11 bases, and 10 bases lay between the germline ends. The germline CDR1 and CDR2 sequences are DFQATT and SNEGSKA (reference sequence). The CDR3: CSARDGLRQYF. The CDR3 DNA reads TGCAGTGCTAGAGACGGACTGCGGCAGTACTTC.

J is TRBJ2-7 and V is TRBV4-2; 12 bases line up with TRBD2. The CDR3 is 18 residues long. V dropped 1 base and J dropped 4; count of bases not matched to a gene: 11. Germline CDR1 and CDR2: LGHNA and YNFKEQ. The CDR3 bases are TGTGCCAGCAGCCAAGGCAGCCTAGCGGGAGGGCCTAGATACGAGCAGTACTTC. This encodes CASSQGSLAGGPRYEQYF.